The subject of this entry is one T cell receptor beta chain. No antigen is known for it. The sample comes from a study of T cell repertoires in ileal Crohn's disease. Study in general: M6 samples are neoterminal ileum biopsies from postoperative colonoscopy. General observations from the study: Compared with CD4 T cells, sorted CD8 cells carried more expanded clones. All patients with clonality above 26.8% had endoscopic recurrence.

V was clipped by 8 bases and J by 8 bases, with 24 bases between them. Germline V CDR1 and CDR2: SEHNR, FQNEAQ (reference sequence). This CDR3 is built from 15 residues. About 500 nanograms of biopsy DNA per sample underwent TCRB immunosequencing. Assay: immunoSEQ multiplex PCR; the TCRdb copy retains only in-frame clones and omits some. The sample lists roughly 3,900 clones, about 78% occurring once. The time point: neoterminal ileum biopsy at postoperative endoscopy, about 6 months after surgery. The chain has TRBV7-9 and TRBJ1-2; D unresolved. The TCR sequence derives from an adult with Crohn's disease. Sequences were obtained from ileal tissue. CDR3 sequence: CASSPAPARERGYTF. The CDR3 coding sequence is TGTGCCAGCTCCCCCGCCCCGGCCCGGGAGCGGGGCTACACCTTC.